The present T cell receptor (beta chain) was sequenced within a study of T-cell memory formation after mild COVID-19. Study-wide background: Each donor largely had its own TCR clusters.

Note on this clonotype: The antigen remains unidentified.

Overall study results and limits: What remained unconfirmed was the SARS-CoV-2 specificity of second-wave clones peaking on day 37. A balance of CD4 and CD8 characterized clones contracting day 15 to 85, whereas later expanders leaned CD4+. Researchers report contracting CD4+ clones mostly in CM and EM, with CD8+ clones in EMRA.

Trimming stripped 3 bases from V and 9 bases from J, with 15 bases between. The CDR3 is 13 residues long. Germline V gives CDR1 SGHDT, CDR2 YYEEEE. TCRdb reprocessed the 5' RACE reads with MiXCR, giving one entry per CDR3 protein. The sample holds approximately 440,000 distinct CDR3 sequences, around 20% seen once. This TCR derives from an adult woman who had mild COVID-19 (a few samples of this study predate the infection). Cell type and time point are not known. The chain links TRBV5-6 to TRBJ2-5; D unresolved. The material sequenced was PBMCs or a T cell subset sorted from them (not recorded which). CDR3 residues: CASSWGFSEAQYF. The CDR3 bases are TGTGCCAGCAGCTGGGGATTCTCCGAGGCCCAGTACTTC.